Each of the 6 T cell receptor beta chains below was sequenced from the same sample in a study of spatial heterogeneity in lung cancer. The time point was: sample taken at primary tumor resection. TCRdb re-called the 5' RACE reads with MiXCR, one entry per CDR3 protein. The table has more than 35,000 distinct CDR3 sequences, 5.2% seen once; the top ten hold roughly 27%. Sequenced here: PBMCs, sampled at surgery. The receptor set was obtained from a female donor with early-stage non-small cell lung cancer.

The V and J genes are TRBV28 and TRBJ2-4; 8 bases line up with TRBD2. V gave up 5 bases and J gave up 4 bases; unmatched junction bases: 7. The CDR3 sequence is 15 residues long. Germline V lookup: CDR1 MDHEN, CDR2 SYDVKM. In nucleotides, the CDR3 is TGTGCCAGCAGTCCGGGGGGGACTGAGAAAAACATTCAGTACTTC. Protein product: CASSPGGTEKNIQYF. The variable domain in full, with the rest retrieved from reference TRBV28 and TRBJ2-4, is DVKVTQSSRYLVKRTGEKVFLECVQDMDHENMFWYRQDPGLGLRLIYFSYDVKMKEKGDIPEGYSVSREKKERFSLILESASTNQTSMYLCASSPGGTEKNIQYFGAGTRLSVL.

This clonotype is medium-sized within its sample. The rearrangement joins TRBV20-1 to TRBJ1-6, with 10 bases fitting TRBD1. V gave up 0 bases and J gave up 10 bases; unmatched junction bases: 6. From germline, CDR1 is DFQATT and CDR2 SNEGSKA (reference sequence). This CDR3 comprises 15 residues. Here the CDR3 reads CSARDSGQGRSPLHF. CDR3 DNA: TGCAGTGCTAGAGATTCGGGACAGGGGAGATCACCCCTCCACTTT.

This clonotype showed up many times. The chain is built from TRBV12-3 or TRBV12-4 and TRBJ2-1; tentatively, D is TRBD1 (6 bases). Trimming left V 6 bases short and J 5 bases short, with 14 bases between. The CDR3 is 14 amino acids. DNA of the CDR3: TGTGCCAGCAGGCAGGGACACCTCAACAATGAGCAGTTCTTC. Translated, it gives CASRQGHLNNEQFF.

V and J are TRBV13 and TRBJ2-7; 7 nucleotides match TRBD1. Germline V gene data show CDR1 as PRHDT and CDR2 as FYEKMQ (reference sequence). This CDR3 comprises 17 residues. The J segment lost 2 bases and the V segment lost 5 bases, leaving 15 bases of the junction unmatched. CDR3 amino acids: CASSLGPLTGTTYEQYF. DNA of the CDR3: TGTGCCAGCAGCCTCGGCCCTTTGACAGGGACCACCTACGAGCAGTACTTC. The whole variable domain, filled in from reference TRBV13 and TRBJ2-7, reads AAGVIQSPRHLIKEKRETATLKCYPIPRHDTVYWYQQGPGQDPQFLISFYEKMQSDKGSIPDRFSAQQFSDYHSELNMSSLELGDSALYFCASSLGPLTGTTYEQYFGPGTRLTVT.

The chain carries TRBV4-1 and TRBJ2-3, with 7 bases identical to TRBD2. The CDR3 runs 15 residues. The V and J ends lost 3 bases and 5 bases, in that order; junction bases with no gene match: 8. The germline CDR1 and CDR2 sequences are MGHRA and YSYEKL. CDR3 bases: TGCGCCAGCAGCCATCCTGCTAGCGGAATAGATACGCAGTATTTT. It translates to CASSHPASGIDTQYF.

There are many counts of this clonotype. The genes are TRBV15 and TRBJ2-5; 9 bases agree with TRBD1. The CDR3 length is 16 residues. The germline CDR1 and CDR2 sequences are LNHNV and YYDKDF (reference sequence). Losses at the gene ends were 3 bases for V and 1 base for J; bases not matched to a gene: 6. The CDR3 protein is CATSRGLTGGQETQYF. The CDR3 nucleotides are TGTGCCACCAGCAGGGGATTGACAGGGGGCCAAGAGACCCAGTACTTC.